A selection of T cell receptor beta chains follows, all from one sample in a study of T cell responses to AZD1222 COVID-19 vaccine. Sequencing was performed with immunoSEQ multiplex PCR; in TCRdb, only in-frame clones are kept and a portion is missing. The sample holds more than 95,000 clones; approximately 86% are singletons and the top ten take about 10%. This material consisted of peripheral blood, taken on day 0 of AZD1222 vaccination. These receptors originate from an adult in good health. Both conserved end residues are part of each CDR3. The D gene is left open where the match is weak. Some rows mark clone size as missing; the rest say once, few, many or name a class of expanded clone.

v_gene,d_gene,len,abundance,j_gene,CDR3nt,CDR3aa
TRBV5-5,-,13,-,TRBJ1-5,TGTGCCAGCAGCACTGAGCGCAATCAGCCCCAGCATTTT,CASSTERNQPQHF
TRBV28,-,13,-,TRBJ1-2,TGTGCCAGCATCTCGGAGAACAACTATGGCTACACCTTC,CASISENNYGYTF
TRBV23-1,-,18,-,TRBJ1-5,TGCGCCAGCAGTCAATCGCAGGGTGGGGTGGAGGGGAATCAGCCCCAGCATTTT,CASSQSQGGVEGNQPQHF
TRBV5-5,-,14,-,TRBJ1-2,TGTGCCAGCAGCTTCCCGGGGGTGAGCAATGGCTACACCTTC,CASSFPGVSNGYTF
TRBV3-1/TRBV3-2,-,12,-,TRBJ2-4,TGTGCCAGCAGCCACTCGGAAAACATTCAGTACTTC,CASSHSENIQYF
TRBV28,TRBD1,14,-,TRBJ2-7,TGTGCCAGCAGTCCCGGGACAGGCCCCTACGAGCAGTACTTC,CASSPGTGPYEQYF
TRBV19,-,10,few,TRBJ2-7,TGTGCCAGCCTCCTCTACGAGCAGTACTTC,CASLLYEQYF
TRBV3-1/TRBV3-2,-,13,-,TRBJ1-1,TGTGCCAGCAGCCACCTGCGGAACACTGAAGCTTTCTTT,CASSHLRNTEAFF
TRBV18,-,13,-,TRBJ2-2,TGTGCCAGCTCACCAGATACCACCGGGGAGCTGTTTTTT,CASSPDTTGELFF
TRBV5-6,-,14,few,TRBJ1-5,TGTGCCAGCAGCTGGGGACACACAAATCAGCCCCAGCATTTT,CASSWGHTNQPQHF
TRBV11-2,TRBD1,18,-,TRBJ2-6,TGTGCCAGCACCGTCTACAGGGGGATGAGCTCTGGGGCCAACGTCCTGACTTTC,CASTVYRGMSSGANVLTF
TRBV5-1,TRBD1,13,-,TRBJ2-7,TGCGCCAGCAGCCTCGACAGGGCCGACGAGCAGTACTTC,CASSLDRADEQYF
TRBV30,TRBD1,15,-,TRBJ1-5,TGTGCCTGGAGCGGGGGACAGGGGCACAATCAGCCCCAGCATTTT,CAWSGGQGHNQPQHF
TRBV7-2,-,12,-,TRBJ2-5,TGTGCCAGCAGCTTAGCCGGGGAGACCCAGTACTTC,CASSLAGETQYF
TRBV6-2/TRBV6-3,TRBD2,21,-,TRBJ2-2,TGTGCCAGCAGTTACGCCCCGAGGGTAGCGGGAGGACTCGCGAACACCGGGGAGCTGTTTTTT,CASSYAPRVAGGLANTGELFF
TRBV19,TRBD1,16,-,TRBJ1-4,TGTGCCAGTAGTACTCGACAGGGGGGGACTAATGAAAAACTGTTTTTT,CASSTRQGGTNEKLFF
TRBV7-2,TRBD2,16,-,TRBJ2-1,TGTGCCAGCAGCTCAGCAATAGCGGGAGCATACAATGAGCAGTTCTTC,CASSSAIAGAYNEQFF
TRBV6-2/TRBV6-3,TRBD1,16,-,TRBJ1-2,TGTGCCAGCAGCTCGGGACAGCTGACCTCCGTCTATGGCTACACCTTC,CASSSGQLTSVYGYTF
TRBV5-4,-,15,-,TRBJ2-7,TGTGCCAGCAGCTTGGACCAGGGGTCGGCCTACGAGCAGTACTTC,CASSLDQGSAYEQYF
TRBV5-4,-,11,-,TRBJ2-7,TGTGCCAGCAGCTTCGCAGACGAGCAGTACTTC,CASSFADEQYF
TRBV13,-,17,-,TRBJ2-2,TGTGCCAGCAGCTGGGTAGTAAGACTATCGGACACCGGGGAGCTGTTTTTT,CASSWVVRLSDTGELFF
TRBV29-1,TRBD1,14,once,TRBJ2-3,TGCAGCGTTGCCCGGGACAGGCCCCCAGATACGCAGTATTTT,CSVARDRPPDTQYF
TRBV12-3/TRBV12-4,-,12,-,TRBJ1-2,TGTGCCAGCAGTTTTGTGGACTATGGCTACACCTTC,CASSFVDYGYTF
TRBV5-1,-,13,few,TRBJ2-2,TGCGCCAGCAGCCCCAGGGTACCGGGGGAGCTGTTTTTT,CASSPRVPGELFF
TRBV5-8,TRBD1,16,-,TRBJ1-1,TGTGCCAGCAGCTTGCTACCAGGGGGCAGGGGCACTGAAGCTTTCTTT,CASSLLPGGRGTEAFF
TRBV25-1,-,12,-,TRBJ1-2,TGTGCCAGCAGTGAATTTAACTATGGCTACACCTTC,CASSEFNYGYTF
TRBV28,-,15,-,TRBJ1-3,TGTGCCAGCAGTTTAACCCCTGGAGGGAGGAACACCATATATTTT,CASSLTPGGRNTIYF
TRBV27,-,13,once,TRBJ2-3,TGTGCCAGCAGATGGACAGCAACAGATACGCAGTATTTT,CASRWTATDTQYF
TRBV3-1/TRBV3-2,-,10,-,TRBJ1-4,TGTGCCAGTCCTCGGGAAAAACTGTTTTTT,CASPREKLFF
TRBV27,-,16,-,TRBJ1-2,TGTGCCAGCAGTCGGTTCCGGACAGACGGGCCTTCGGGCTACACCTTC,CASSRFRTDGPSGYTF